This note documents a single T cell receptor beta chain sequence. This CDR3 has 16 amino acids. J was trimmed by 2 bases and V by 1 base; bases with no gene match: 6. Germline CDR1 is SGHAT and CDR2 is FQNNGV. This sample is part of a study of blood T cell repertoires in COVID-19. Across the whole study: Sites across the United States, Italy and Spain contributed samples from acute and convalescent COVID-19. From T cells, B-cell-depleted T cells, or PBMCs came the material, which was cDNA or gDNA.

Libraries were prepared by immunoSEQ multiplex PCR; TCRdb keeps only in-frame clonotypes and omits some of them. The table includes 52,000 or so clones, 90% detected once. J is TRBJ2-5 and V is TRBV11-2, with TRBD1 matching 8 bases. The receptor was isolated from a human donor in a cohort sampled during active COVID-19. The specimen was peripheral blood. The CDR3 DNA reads TGTGCCAGCAGCTTAGCCAGGGGGCGAGGGCAAGAGACCCAGTACTTC. This translates into CASSLARGRGQETQYF.